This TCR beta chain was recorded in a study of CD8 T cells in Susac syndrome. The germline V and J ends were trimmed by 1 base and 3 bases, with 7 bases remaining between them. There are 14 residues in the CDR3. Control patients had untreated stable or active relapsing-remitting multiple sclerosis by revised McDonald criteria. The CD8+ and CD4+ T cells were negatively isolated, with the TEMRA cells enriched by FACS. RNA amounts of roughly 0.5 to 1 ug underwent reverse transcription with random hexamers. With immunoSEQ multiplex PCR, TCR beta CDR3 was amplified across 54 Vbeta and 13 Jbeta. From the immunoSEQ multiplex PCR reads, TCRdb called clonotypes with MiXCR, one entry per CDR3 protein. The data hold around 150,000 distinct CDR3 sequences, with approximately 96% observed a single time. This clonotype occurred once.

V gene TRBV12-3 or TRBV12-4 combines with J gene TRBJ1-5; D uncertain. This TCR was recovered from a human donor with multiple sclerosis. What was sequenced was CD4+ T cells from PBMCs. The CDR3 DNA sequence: TGTGCCAGCAGTTTAGGAGGTCCCAATCAGCCCCAGCATTTT. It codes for CASSLGGPNQPQHF.